This TCR beta chain stems from a study of cytomegalovirus exposure and HLA in healthy donors (dated by TCRdb to the late 2010s). For the wider study: In an earlier analysis of about 560 of the donors, about 260 Gb of sequence data and approximately 120 million unique TCR beta sequences from 150 million to 200 million T cells were reported. Four to six DR-DQ haplotypes were handled as single units for association and clustering, since linkage in the cohort was strong. Using immunosequencing, the study profiled T cell repertoires from roughly 650 subjects and related those repertoires to cytomegalovirus serostatus. A later genetic analysis used genome-wide SNP genotypes for about 65% of the roughly 700 donors, treating that subset as a discovery cohort. A separate validation cohort of about 110 different subjects was used in addition to the roughly 700-subject first cohort. The aim of the study was to test whether cataloging public T cell receptors could identify signatures of past pathogen exposure. To predict cytomegalovirus infection status, the study combined high-throughput TCR immunosequencing, statistical association of individual TCRs with disease status, and machine learning. About 320 gigabases of sequencing data and tens of millions of unique TCR sequences were included in an early release covering over 600 HLA-typed donors. The number of typed donors differed by locus: roughly 629-630 for A, B, C, DRB1 and DQB1; 522 for DQA1; 606 for DPA1; and roughly 490 for DPB1. In an earlier analysis of roughly 600 of the donors, high-throughput TCR beta sequencing was used to judge whether each TCR beta V gene segment behaved as functional or pseudogenic. A later analysis re-examined previously published TCR beta repertoires from more than 600 donors and added high-resolution HLA genotyping to investigate patterns of TCR occurrence. All discovery cohort repertoires had been generated using a single sequencing platform. HLA typing covered class I and class II loci at four-digit resolution. The genetic ancestry cluster associated with self-reported Caucasian donors included 81% of the roughly 390 genotyped donors. Across roughly 420 genotyped donors of the cohort, an average of approximately 200,000 unique TCR beta nucleotide sequences per donor were sequenced, and around 19% of those sequences were non-productive. Rather than drawing on any new phenotypic data, the later analysis identified candidate immune exposures from TCR beta sequences and the way those sequences occurred across donors. Donor age, sex, ethnicity and CMV serostatus were compiled together with the repertoire data. The investigation overall reported the following: Specific HLA alleles were associated with 16,951 TCR beta sequences at a false discovery rate of 0.05 in a later analysis. An earlier analysis of around 540 of the donors showed that most TCR beta V segments appeared in productive rearrangements either about 87% or about 30% of the time, which broadly matched IMGT annotations. The 87-base-pair reads could not distinguish some IMGT-functional V segments, including TRBV6-2 and TRBV6-3, so those segments were excluded. In the study, around 160 TCR beta chains were listed as associated with cytomegalovirus. In both the original and validation cohorts, the classifier was reported to diagnose cytomegalovirus status with high specificity and sensitivity. In this cohort, only TCR beta chains were sequenced, and detectable features were limited by the absence of alpha or paired-chain data. V-gene and J-gene trimming of TCR beta chains was associated with a missense DCLRE1C variant in a later genetic analysis, and the association was replicated in an independent cohort. Most TCR sequences were seen in very few donors, while some public TCRs were found in many individuals. The only immune exposure information available for the cohort was CMV serostatus. When HLA alleles, especially DR and DQ, strongly co-occurred, TCR associations were difficult to assign to individual alleles. A later analysis found that HLA-associated TCR beta chains were more clonally expanded and had lower generation probabilities than equally common non-associated chains. A few of the identified cytomegalovirus-associated TCR beta chains were confirmed in vitro to be specific for cytomegalovirus antigens. The sequencing pipeline was judged likely to have produced a cluster of highly shared sequence variants as a technical artifact. A later analysis found that most CMV-associated TCR beta chains appeared HLA-restricted, with HLA associations seemingly driven largely by CMV exposure. The authors suggested that the approach could potentially be extended to other disease states and immunological phenotypes. A later analysis reported that several top co-occurrence clusters appeared linked to parvovirus B19, influenza, CMV and Epstein-Barr virus. Correlated functional status among segregating V segments might be attributable to linkage disequilibrium, but an unknown experimental factor could not be ruled out. Roughly uniform sequencing depth across donors was assumed in presence/absence analyses, although this assumption may not hold. According to a later genetic analysis, donors in an Asian-associated ancestry cluster had fewer N-insertions in productive TCRs than the approximately 700-donor mean. In a later analysis, the rate of TCR association differed among HLA loci, with DRB1 alleles having the most associated TCRs and HLA-C alleles having the fewest. HLA typing was unavailable for some donors at each locus, so association tests used only the typed subset. A further reported finding was that TCR beta sequences accurately predicted the HLA-A and HLA-B alleles for most subjects in the first cohort. Because counts were too low, seventeen rarely observed V segments, including chromosome 9 orphons, were excluded from the earlier analysis of under 650 of the donors.

In total, roughly 710 healthy bone marrow donors made up the cohort. At the time of sampling, every cohort member was nominally healthy, though immune exposures that went unrecorded were likely present. The donor was CMV seronegative and belonged to the group of 352 seronegative cohort members. Every donor gave a peripheral blood sample, and the peripheral blood mononuclear cells from that sample were used for TCR beta sequencing. The Qiagen DNeasy Blood Extraction Kit was used to extract genomic DNA from the blood cell samples. The method was the immunoSEQ multiplex PCR assay. For the multiplex PCR, a mixture combining 60 forward primers for TCR Vbeta segments and 13 reverse primers for TCR Jbeta segments was used. Amplification of the CDR3 region of rearranged TCR beta genes was performed with a multiplex PCR assay on genomic DNA. The Illumina HiSeq System was used to sequence the amplified TCR beta libraries as 87-base-pair reads. In the source study's methods: In a later analysis, roughly 80 million unique TCR beta chains were counted across the 650 to 750 repertoires, and about 9.9 million of these chains were shared by at least two donors. A nearest-neighbor algorithm error-corrected the raw reads and collapsed the reads into unique sequences, merging closely related sequences to remove PCR and sequencing errors. CDR3 sequences were aligned to IMGT reference sequences to assign V, D and J gene segments. For a sequence to be retained, a match of at least six nucleotides to both a V gene segment and a J gene segment was required. A rearrangement counted as productive if the CDR3 had no stop codons and remained in frame with V and J, and every other rearrangement counted as non-productive. Following IMGT convention, CDR3 was defined as the stretch from the second conserved V-encoded cysteine to the conserved J-encoded phenylalanine. In an earlier analysis of just under 600 of the donors, sequences lacking an unambiguous match to a single V gene segment were excluded. An earlier analysis of a few hundred of the donors classified V segments as functional when productive rearrangements were above 56.7% and as segregating when the standard deviation between donors was above 5%. A statistical classification framework was built to diagnose cytomegalovirus status from the catalog of TCR beta chain sequences. A later analysis assigned V and J genes by comparing TCR nucleotide sequences with IMGT/GENE-DB human TR gene sequences. A later analysis assigned CDR3 sequences and most-parsimonious VDJ recombination scenarios with the TCRdist pipeline. In a later analysis, every TCR beta chain was defined by the combination of its CDR3 amino acid sequence and its V-gene family, and reads without a unique V-gene family were dropped. A later analysis removed several hundred highly shared, low-generation-probability nucleotide sequences to deal with suspected cross-contamination and a sequencing artifact. A later analysis calculated a clonal expansion index for each public chain from normalized within-repertoire ranks of inferred template counts. In a later analysis, generation probabilities were computed using a VDJ recombination model fitted to out-of-frame rearrangements, and the results were checked against IGoR. A later analysis scored TCR-TCR, TCR-HLA and TCR-CMV co-occurrence with hypergeometric tests, applying a repertoire-size bias correction to TCR pairs. A later analysis estimated false discovery rates by permuting HLA or CMV assignments 20 times. A later analysis grouped co-occurring TCRs with DBSCAN, adding TCRdist sequence similarity when clustering within HLA-allele-positive subsets. For co-occurrence clustering, repertoires with fewer than 30,000 or more than 120,000 public chains were excluded, along with 5 or 6 repertoires with anomalous nucleotide sharing. TCRdb provides this immuneACCESS table in a form limited to in-frame rearrangements. Some clones are lacking; in checked studies, under half of them reflect an unresolved V gene, and why the rest are absent is not known. The D gene and trimming were derived from the DNA, and the V and J assignments and clone size from that table. The sample has approximately 47,000 clones on record. Jointly, the top ten make up 17% of the sample.

As encoded in the germline V gene, CDR1 is ENHRY while CDR2 is SYGVKD. Trimming at the junction amounts to 8 bases on V and 8 bases on J, and the germline ends lie 25 bases apart. The CDR3 sequence holds 16 residues, the cysteine and phenylalanine included. CDR3 DNA only is kept here, 48 bases in frame from base 1. With respect to this clone: Its binding antigen is unknown.

Sequencing was performed on PBMCs. The receptor chain draws on TRBV10-3 and TRBJ2-1; TRBD2 might be the D gene, on 6 matching bases. This sequence was found in a male donor in good health and CMV-seronegative. For the CDR3, the sequence is CAIGPPPLTRDDEQFF. The sequenced DNA: TGTGCCATCGGTCCTCCGCCGTTGACTAGGGACGATGAGCAGTTCTTC.